This T cell receptor beta chain stems from a study of blood T cell repertoires in COVID-19. Background on the study: Sites across the United States, Italy and Spain contributed samples from acute and convalescent COVID-19. The cDNA or gDNA used as material had been derived from T cells, B-cell-depleted T cells, or PBMCs.

Germline V CDR1 and CDR2: DFQATT, SNEGSKA (reference sequence). This CDR3 spans 11 amino acids. Trimming left V 7 bases short and J 11 bases short, with 15 bases between. Relative to its sample, this clone is medium-sized (0.01 to 0.1%). Authors' analysis steps: Researchers report that nucleated cell counts were estimated from reference gene primer amplification. TCRdb's table, derived via immunoSEQ multiplex PCR, lists solely in-frame clones and lacks some. V and J calls and clone size are those listed in that table; D and trimming were worked out from the DNA. The sample shows approximately 10,000 clones, 82% of them seen only once.

The V call is TRBV20-1, the J call TRBJ1-5; D is uncertain. Sequenced: peripheral blood. The TCR sequence derives from a human donor in a cohort sampled during active COVID-19. CDR3 protein: CSVGAPGAQHF. Here the CDR3 DNA reads TGCAGTGTTGGAGCCCCGGGAGCCCAGCATTTT.